The next 22 T cell receptor beta chains were all read from a single sample in a study of blood T cells in healthy people across ages. With a J-beta primer mix and a sample-barcoded 5' primer, a second PCR ran roughly 7 to 11 cycles. MiXCR was run by TCRdb on the 5' RACE reads, yielding one entry per CDR3 protein. The table records 650,000 to 800,000 distinct CDR3 sequences, about 50% of them present only once. Sample: blood. The receptors derive from an elderly woman in good health.

This clonotype has just one count. This may be a read error, as it is one base from a much larger clone. The chain employs TRBV12-3 or TRBV12-4 and TRBJ2-3; no clear D. The CDR3 runs 14 residues. The CDR3 protein is CASTKTSRADTEYF. The CDR3 DNA reads TGTGCCAGCACGAAGACTTCTAGGGCAGATACGGAGTATTTT.

Notes on this clonotype: This could be a read error, since a much larger clone is one nucleotide away. The V gene is TRBV6-5, the J gene TRBJ2-1; 9 nucleotides line up with TRBD2. Judging by the DNA end, TRBJ2-7 fits better; the J call may be wrong. This CDR3 comprises 15 residues. Germline V CDR1 and CDR2: MNHEY, SVGAGI. In DNA form, the CDR3 reads TGTGCCAGCAGTTTTAGCGGGAGCTCCTGCAATGAGCAGTACTTC. Encoded protein: CASSFSGSSCNEQYF.

This clonotype has only a few counts. The chain recombines TRBV20-1 with TRBJ1-1, with no clear D. The CDR3 runs 16 residues. Germline CDR1 and CDR2: DFQATT and SNEGSKA (reference sequence). Trimming stripped 0 bases from V and 4 bases from J, with 18 bases between. CDR3 amino acids: CSARDPRQGPSTEAFF. CDR3 nucleotide sequence: TGCAGTGCTAGAGATCCCAGGCAAGGGCCGTCCACTGAAGCTTTCTTT.

Points on this clonotype: This may stem from a read error, because a much larger clone lies one nucleotide away. The chain combines TRBV9 with TRBJ1-6; tentative D call: TRBD1 (6 bases). CDR3 size: 15 residues. Germline V CDR1 and CDR2: SGDLS, YYNGEE. V was shortened by 0 bases and J by 7 bases, with 11 bases between the two germline ends. CDR3 nucleotides: TGTGCCAGCAGCGTAGCCAGGGGCATGAATTCACCCCTCCACTTT. This sequence encodes CASSVARGMNSPLHF.

The chain couples TRBV25-1 to TRBJ2-7; no definite D call. Germline assignment: CDR1 MGHDK and CDR2 SYGVNS. Trimming stripped 3 bases from V and 0 bases from J, with 6 bases between. This CDR3 spans 13 amino acids. The CDR3 bases are TGTGCCAGCAGTGATGCCGGCTCCTACGAGCAGTACTTC. Protein product: CASSDAGSYEQYF.

This sequence joins TRBV5-1 and TRBJ2-5; tentatively, D is TRBD1 (5 bases). The CDR3 runs 15 residues. V gave up 5 bases and J gave up 5 bases, with 19 bases separating them. Looked up from germline, CDR1 is SGHRS and CDR2 is YFSETQ. Here the CDR3 reads CASRPAVMGPETQYF. CDR3 coding DNA: TGCGCCAGCAGACCCGCGGTAATGGGGCCGGAGACCCAGTACTTC.

This clonotype has at least ten counts. V is TRBV10-3 and J is TRBJ2-1; 8 bases are a match to TRBD2. Looked up from germline, CDR1 is ENHRY and CDR2 is SYGVKD. CDR3 length: 15 residues. V was clipped by 3 bases and J by 1 base; unmatched bases: 2. CDR3 nucleotides: TGTGCCATCAGTGACTCTAGCGGGTCCTACAATGAGCAGTTCTTC. The encoded protein is CAISDSSGSYNEQFF.

The table lists this clonotype with a few counts. The rearrangement links TRBV18 to TRBJ1-2; the D gene is possibly TRBD1 (6 bases). Germline V gene sequence: CDR1 KGHSH, CDR2 LQKENI. Trimming removed 1 base at V and 3 bases at J, with 15 bases between. This CDR3 has 16 amino acids. The CDR3 protein is CASSPLHPPGDYGYTF. The CDR3 nucleotides read TGTGCCAGCTCACCACTTCACCCCCCAGGGGACTATGGCTACACCTTC.

Only a few counts were recorded for this clonotype. V gene TRBV7-3 combines with J gene TRBJ2-1; D is unresolved. CDR1 and CDR2 (germline): SGHTA, FQGTGA. This CDR3 is built from 13 residues. The V end lost 0 bases, the J end lost 4 bases, and 4 bases lay between the germline ends. CDR3 sequence: CASSLTTYNEQFF. The CDR3 nucleotides read TGTGCCAGCAGCTTAACTACTTACAATGAGCAGTTCTTC.

As for this clonotype: With a much larger clone just one base away, this may be a read error. The chain recombines TRBV29-1 with TRBJ2-4; D possibly matches TRBD1 or TRBD2 (5 bases each). The end of the DNA aligns better with TRBJ2-7, so the J call may be wrong. Germline CDR1 reads SQVTM; CDR2 reads ANQGSEA. The CDR3 is made up of 14 amino acids. DNA for the CDR3: TGCAGCGTTGGAGGGACCGGGGAAACTTACGAGCAGTACTTC. This translates into CSVGGTGETYEQYF.

In its sample, this clonotype was seen a few times. The chain links TRBV3-1 to TRBJ1-1; a possible D gene is TRBD1 (5 bases). Trimming left V 6 bases short and J 0 bases short, with 8 bases between. The CDR3 has 13 residues. Germline loops: CDR1 LGHDT, CDR2 YNNKEL (reference sequence). The CDR3 here is CASRRQMNTEAFF. CDR3 sequence (DNA): TGTGCCAGCAGAAGACAGATGAACACTGAAGCTTTCTTT.

About this clonotype itself: This sequence may be a read error, since a much larger clone differs from it by one base. This rearrangement joins TRBV7-2 to TRBJ2-5, with D unresolved. Germline V gives CDR1 SGHTA, CDR2 FQGNSA. V lost 3 bases and J lost 2, with 10 bases in between. CDR3 length: 14 residues. In DNA, the CDR3 is TGTGCCAGCAGCTTGACGCGTACGCAAGAGACCCAGTACTTC. This codes for CASSLTRTQETQYF.

To note about this clonotype: This may be a read error, as it is one base from a much larger clone. This chain joins TRBV29-1 and TRBJ2-7, with D possibly TRBD1 on 5 matching bases. The CDR3 runs 11 residues. CDR1 SQVTM and CDR2 ANQGSEA come from the germline V gene. This CDR3 reads CSGEDSYEQYF. The DNA for the CDR3 is TGCAGCGGTGAAGACAGCTACGAGCAGTACTTC.

This chain uses TRBV7-9 with TRBJ2-2; 9 bases map to TRBD1. The CDR3 contains 16 residues. The junction had 7 bases not matched to a gene; V was cut back by 6 bases and J by 2 bases. The germline V gene has CDR1 SEHNR and CDR2 FQNEAQ (reference sequence). The CDR3 nucleotides are TGTGCCAGCAGTCATCCGGGACAGGGAAACACCGGGGAGCTGTTTTTT. Its protein is CASSHPGQGNTGELFF. The whole variable domain, remainder taken from reference TRBV7-9 and TRBJ2-2, is DTGVSQNPRHKITKRGQNVTFRCDPISEHNRLYWYRQTLGQGPEFLTYFQNEAQLEKSRLLSDRFSAERPKGSFSTLEIQRTEQGDSAMYLCASSHPGQGNTGELFFGEGSRLTVL.

The chain links TRBV11-2 to TRBJ2-3; D gene ambiguous. This CDR3 comprises 13 residues. With 0 bases removed from V and 6 bases from J, the gap between germline ends came to 7 bases. Germline CDR1 SGHAT, CDR2 FQNNGV. CDR3 bases: TGTGCCAGCAGCTTAGACATCTTTGATACGCAGTATTTT. Its translation: CASSLDIFDTQYF. Combining the CDR3 with reference TRBV11-2 and TRBJ2-3 gives the whole variable domain EAGVAQSPRYKIIEKRQSVAFWCNPISGHATLYWYQQILGQGPKLLIQFQNNGVVDDSQLPKDRFSAERLKGVDSTLKIQPAKLEDSAVYLCASSLDIFDTQYFGPGTRLTVL.

As concerns this clonotype: This may come from a read error, since a much larger clone is one base off. The chain uses TRBV14 and TRBJ1-6; D is ambiguous. Looked up from germline, CDR1 is SGHDN and CDR2 is FVKESK. The CDR3 extends over 14 amino acids. The CDR3 protein is CASSQTVYNSPFHF. DNA for the CDR3: TGTGCCAGCAGCCAGACGGTGTATAATTCACCCTTCCACTTT. Full variable domain (outside the CDR3, taken from reference TRBV14 and TRBJ1-6): EAGVTQFPSHSVIEKGQTVTLRCDPISGHDNLYWYRRVMGKEIKFLLHFVKESKQDESGMPNNRFLAERTGGTYSTLKVQPAELEDSGVYFCASSQTVYNSPFHFGNGTRLTVT.

J is TRBJ2-3 and V is TRBV2; TRBD1 aligns across 7 bases. The germline V gene has CDR1 SNHLY and CDR2 FYNNEI. V shed 5 bases and J 2 bases; nucleotides not matched to a gene: 4. This CDR3 contains 14 residues. CDR3 loop: CASSRDSNTDTQYF. CDR3 nucleotides: TGTGCCAGCAGTAGGGACAGTAACACAGATACGCAGTATTTT.

This clonotype showed up just a few times. DNA of the CDR3: TGTGCCAGCAGCCCTGGGGGACTAGCCTCCAATGAGCAGTTCTTC. Its translation: CASSPGGLASNEQFF. The V call is TRBV7-2, the J call TRBJ2-1, with 9 bases aligning to TRBD2. V lost 5 bases to trimming and J lost 6 bases; unmatched junction nucleotides: 8. Per the germline V gene, CDR1 is SGHTA and CDR2 is FQGNSA. CDR3 size: 15 residues.

Regarding this clonotype: Its ends do not fully match the called genes, so a read error is possible. The V and J genes are TRBV6-6 and TRBJ1-2, with D possibly being TRBD1 (5 bases). The CDR3 has 12 amino acids. Germline assignment: CDR1 MNHNY and CDR2 SVGAGI (reference sequence). CDR3 amino acids: CASTEPGNGCTF. The DNA of the CDR3 is TGTGCCAGCACCGAGCCAGGGAACGGCTGCACCTTC.

This clonotype was counted between two and nine times. The CDR3 sequence: CAITRPGSYEQYF. The CDR3 region has the DNA TGTGCCATCACGAGACCCGGCTCCTACGAGCAGTACTTC. This chain links TRBV10-3 with TRBJ2-7, with D hard to call. Per the germline V gene, CDR1 is ENHRY and CDR2 is SYGVKD. The V end lost 7 bases, the J end lost 0 bases, and 10 bases lay between the germline ends. The CDR3 totals 13 residues.

This clonotype was counted a few times. This chain connects TRBV6-5 to TRBJ2-3; D assignment may be TRBD1 or TRBD2 (5 bases each). The V gene lost 9 bases and the J gene lost 6 bases, with 22 bases spanning the gap. The germline CDR1 and CDR2 sequences are MNHEY and SVGAGI. This CDR3 is 15 amino acids long. CDR3 bases: TGTGCCAGGCCTCGCCGGGGCAGGGCGTACGATACGCAGTATTTT. This sequence encodes CARPRRGRAYDTQYF.

The sample holds many counts of this clonotype. The rearrangement uses TRBV20-1 and TRBJ1-5; 7 nucleotides agree with TRBD1. Trimming at V came to 0 bases and at J to 1 base, leaving 3 bases not matched to a gene. This CDR3 has 15 amino acids. In germline, CDR1 is DFQATT, CDR2 SNEGSKA (reference sequence). CDR3 nucleotide sequence: TGCAGTGCTAGAGACCCAGGGGGGAGCAATCAGCCCCAGCATTTT. It specifies CSARDPGGSNQPQHF.